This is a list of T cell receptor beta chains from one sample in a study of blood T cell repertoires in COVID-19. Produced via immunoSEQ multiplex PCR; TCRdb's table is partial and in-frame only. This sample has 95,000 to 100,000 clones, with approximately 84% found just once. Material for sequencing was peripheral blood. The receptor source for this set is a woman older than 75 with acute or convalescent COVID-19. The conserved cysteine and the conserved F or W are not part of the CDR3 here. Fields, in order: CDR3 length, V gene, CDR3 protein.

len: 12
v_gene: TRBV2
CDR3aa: ASSSQGVRQPQH

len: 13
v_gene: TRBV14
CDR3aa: ASSQDLRAHDGYT

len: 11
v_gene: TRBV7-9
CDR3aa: ASSIMRGTEAF

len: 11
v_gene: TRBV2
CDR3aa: ASHRDPNTEAF

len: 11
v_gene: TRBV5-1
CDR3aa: ASSLDYTYGYT

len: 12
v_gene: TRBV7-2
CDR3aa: ASSPKGAGYGYT

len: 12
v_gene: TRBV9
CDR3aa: ASSVRTDTYEQY

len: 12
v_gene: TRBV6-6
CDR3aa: ASTPGPAGASYT

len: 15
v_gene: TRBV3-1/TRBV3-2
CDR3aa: ASSQAGGQGVGKTQY

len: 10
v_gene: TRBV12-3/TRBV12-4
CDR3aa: ASSLRGHTQY

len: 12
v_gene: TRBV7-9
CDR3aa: ASSPDPSGYGYT

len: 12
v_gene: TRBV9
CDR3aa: ASSVEGYQETQY

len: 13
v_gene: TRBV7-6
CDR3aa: ASSLGWGAGNTIY

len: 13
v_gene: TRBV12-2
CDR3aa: ASRHLTKRWDGYT

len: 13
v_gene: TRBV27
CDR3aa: ASSFRQGRTGELF

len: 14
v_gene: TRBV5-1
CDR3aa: ASSLAPGSSYNEQF

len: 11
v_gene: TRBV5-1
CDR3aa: ASSGGGYNEQF

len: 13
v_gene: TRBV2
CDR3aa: ASEDSGTGADTIY

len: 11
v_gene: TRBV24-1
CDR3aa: ATSRDSNYGYT

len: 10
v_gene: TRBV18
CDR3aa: ASSRNRDEAF

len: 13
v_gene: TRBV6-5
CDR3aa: ASSNAGQTNTEAF

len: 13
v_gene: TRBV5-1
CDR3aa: ASSTQGAGTDTQY

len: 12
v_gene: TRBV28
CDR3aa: ASSQAQSGNTIY

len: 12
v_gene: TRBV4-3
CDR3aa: ASSQGTVNTEAF

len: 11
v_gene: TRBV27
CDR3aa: ASGQGPSGTQY

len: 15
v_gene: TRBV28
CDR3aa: ASSFGGGGSYQETQY

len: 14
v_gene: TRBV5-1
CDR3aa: ASSGTAQPGNSPLH

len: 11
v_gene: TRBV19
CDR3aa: ASGDSLNQPQH

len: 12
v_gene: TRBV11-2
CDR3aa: ASRSGGGTDTQY

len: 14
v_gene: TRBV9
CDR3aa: ASSLASGGVTDTQY